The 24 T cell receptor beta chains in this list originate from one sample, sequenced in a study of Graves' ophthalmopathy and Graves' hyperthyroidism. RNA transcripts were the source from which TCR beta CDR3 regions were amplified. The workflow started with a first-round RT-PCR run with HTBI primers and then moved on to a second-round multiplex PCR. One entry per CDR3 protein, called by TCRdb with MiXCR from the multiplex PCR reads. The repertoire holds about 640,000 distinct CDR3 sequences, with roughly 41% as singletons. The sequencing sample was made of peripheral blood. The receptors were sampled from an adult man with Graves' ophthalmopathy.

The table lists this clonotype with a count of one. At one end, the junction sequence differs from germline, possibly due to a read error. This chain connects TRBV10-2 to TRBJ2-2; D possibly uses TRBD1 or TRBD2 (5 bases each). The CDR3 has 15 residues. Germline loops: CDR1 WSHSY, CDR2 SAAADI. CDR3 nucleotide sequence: TGCGCCATCAGTGAGTCAGGACACCAAACCGGGGAGCTGTTGTTT. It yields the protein CAISESGHQTGELLF.

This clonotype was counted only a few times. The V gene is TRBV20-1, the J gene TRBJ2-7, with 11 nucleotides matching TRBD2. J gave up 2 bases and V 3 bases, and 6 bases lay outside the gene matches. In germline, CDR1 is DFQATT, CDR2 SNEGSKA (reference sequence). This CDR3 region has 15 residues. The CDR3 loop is CSASSLAGGTYEQYF. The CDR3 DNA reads TGCAGTGCTAGTTCCCTAGCGGGGGGTACCTACGAGCAGTACTTC.

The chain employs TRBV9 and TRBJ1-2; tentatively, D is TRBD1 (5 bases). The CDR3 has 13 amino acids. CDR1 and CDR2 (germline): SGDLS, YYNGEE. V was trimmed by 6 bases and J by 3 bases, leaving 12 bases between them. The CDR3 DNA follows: TGTGCCAGCACCGATGGGGGTGACTATGGCTACACCTTC. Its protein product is CASTDGGDYGYTF.

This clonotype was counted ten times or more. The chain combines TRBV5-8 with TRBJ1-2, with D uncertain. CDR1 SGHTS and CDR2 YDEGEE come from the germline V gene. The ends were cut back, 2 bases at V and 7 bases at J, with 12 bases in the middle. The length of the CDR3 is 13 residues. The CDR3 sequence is CASSLRRDPGYTF. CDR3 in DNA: TGTGCCAGCAGCTTAAGGAGGGATCCTGGCTACACCTTC. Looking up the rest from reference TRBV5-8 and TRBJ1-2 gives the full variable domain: EAGVTQSPTHLIKTRGQQATLRCSPISGHTSVYWYQQALGLGLQFLLWYDEGEERNRGNFPPRFSGRQFPNYSSELNVNALELEDSALYLCASSLRRDPGYTFGSGTRLTVV.

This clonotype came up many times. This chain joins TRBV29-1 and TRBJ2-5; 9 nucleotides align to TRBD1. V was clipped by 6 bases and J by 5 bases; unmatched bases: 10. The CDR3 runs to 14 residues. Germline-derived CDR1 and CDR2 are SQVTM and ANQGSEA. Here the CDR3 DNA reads TGCAGCGTCCCCGGGACAGGGATTTCGGAGACCCAGTACTTC. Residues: CSVPGTGISETQYF.

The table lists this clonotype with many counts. The CDR3 sequence: CASSVGNTGGEQYF. The CDR3 coding sequence is TGTGCCAGCAGCGTAGGAAATACAGGGGGCGAGCAGTACTTC. This sequence joins TRBV9 and TRBJ2-7; TRBD1 matches at 8 bases. CDR1 and CDR2 from the germline V gene are SGDLS and YYNGEE. The V and J ends lost 0 bases and 6 bases, in that order; junction bases with no gene match: 5. This CDR3 comprises 14 residues.

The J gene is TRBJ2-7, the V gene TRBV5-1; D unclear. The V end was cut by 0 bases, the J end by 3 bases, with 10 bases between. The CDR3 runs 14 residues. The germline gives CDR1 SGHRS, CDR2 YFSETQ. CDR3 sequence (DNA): TGCGCCAGCAGCTTGGGTCTTAGTCACTACGAGCAGTACTTC. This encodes CASSLGLSHYEQYF. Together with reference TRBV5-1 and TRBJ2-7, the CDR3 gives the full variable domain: KAGVTQTPRYLIKTRGQQVTLSCSPISGHRSVSWYQQTPGQGLQFLFEYFSETQRNKGNFPGRFSGRQFSNSRSEMNVSTLELGDSALYLCASSLGLSHYEQYFGPGTRLTVT.

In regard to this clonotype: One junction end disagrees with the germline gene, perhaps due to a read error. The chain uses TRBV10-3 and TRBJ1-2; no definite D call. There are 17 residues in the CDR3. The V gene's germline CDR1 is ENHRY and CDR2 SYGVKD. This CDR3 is CASSGAVGLQSRYGYTF. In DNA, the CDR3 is TGTGCCAGCAGTGGAGCGGTGGGATTACAGAGTCGCTATGGCTACACCTTC.

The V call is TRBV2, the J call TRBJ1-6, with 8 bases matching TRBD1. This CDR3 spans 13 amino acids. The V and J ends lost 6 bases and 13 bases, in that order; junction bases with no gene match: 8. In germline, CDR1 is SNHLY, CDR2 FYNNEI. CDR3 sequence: CASRGQGVFPLHF. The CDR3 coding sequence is TGTGCCAGCAGAGGACAGGGTGTGTTTCCCCTCCACTTT.

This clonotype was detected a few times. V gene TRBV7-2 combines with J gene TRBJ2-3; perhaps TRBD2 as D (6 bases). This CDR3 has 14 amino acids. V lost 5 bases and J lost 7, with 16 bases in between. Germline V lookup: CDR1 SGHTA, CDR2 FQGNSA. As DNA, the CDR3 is TGTGCCAGCAGCCCAAACGGGGGACTTCATACGCAGTATTTT. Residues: CASSPNGGLHTQYF.

The CDR3 spells CASSPGERGVMQYF. The CDR3 DNA reads as TGTGCCAGCTCTCCCGGGGAGCGGGGGGTGATGCAGTACTTC. J is TRBJ2-7 and V is TRBV2, with TRBD2 matching 9 bases. Looked up from germline, CDR1 is SNHLY and CDR2 is FYNNEI. V trimming: 8 bases; J trimming: 9 bases; junction bases outside the gene matches: 14. This CDR3 has 14 amino acids. The full variable domain, its missing parts supplied by reference TRBV2 and TRBJ2-7, is EPEVTQTPSHQVTQMGQEVILRCVPISNHLYFYWYRQILGQKVEFLVSFYNNEISEKSEIFDDQFSVERPDGSNFTLKIRSTKLEDSAMYFCASSPGERGVMQYFGPGTRLTVT.

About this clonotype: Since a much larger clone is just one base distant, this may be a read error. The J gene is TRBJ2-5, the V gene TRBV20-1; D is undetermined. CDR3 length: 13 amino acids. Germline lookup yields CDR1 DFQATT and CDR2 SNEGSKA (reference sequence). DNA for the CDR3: TGCAGTGTTCCCGGAGCCCGCCAAGAGACCCAGTGCTTC. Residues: CSVPGARQETQCF.

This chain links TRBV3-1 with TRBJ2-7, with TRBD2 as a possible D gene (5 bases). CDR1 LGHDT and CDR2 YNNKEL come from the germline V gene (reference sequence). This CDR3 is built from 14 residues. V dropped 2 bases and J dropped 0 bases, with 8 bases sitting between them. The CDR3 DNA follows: TGTGCCAGCAGCCAAACTAGGAGCTCCTACGAGCAGTACTTC. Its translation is CASSQTRSSYEQYF.

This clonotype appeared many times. DNA of the CDR3: TGTGCCAGCAGCTTTGGTCGGGGTCTATCTGGAAACACCATATATTTT. Protein sequence: CASSFGRGLSGNTIYF. The chain recombines TRBV7-6 with TRBJ1-3; D not resolved. The CDR3 length is 16 residues. V was pared by 3 bases and J by 1 base, with 13 bases between. Germline V CDR1 and CDR2: SGHVS, FNYEAQ. Complete variable domain (other parts from reference TRBV7-6 and TRBJ1-3): GAGVSQSPRYKVTKRGQDVALRCDPISGHVSLYWYRQALGQGPEFLTYFNYEAQQDKSGLPNDRFSAERPEGSISTLTIQRTEQRDSAMYRCASSFGRGLSGNTIYFGEGSWLTVV.

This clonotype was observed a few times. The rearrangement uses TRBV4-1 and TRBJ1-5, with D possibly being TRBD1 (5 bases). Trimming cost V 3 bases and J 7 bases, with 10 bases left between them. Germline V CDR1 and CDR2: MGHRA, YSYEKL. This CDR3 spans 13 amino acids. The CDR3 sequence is CASSQVGGQPQHF. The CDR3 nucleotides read TGCGCCAGCAGCCAGGTGGGGGGACAGCCCCAGCATTTT.

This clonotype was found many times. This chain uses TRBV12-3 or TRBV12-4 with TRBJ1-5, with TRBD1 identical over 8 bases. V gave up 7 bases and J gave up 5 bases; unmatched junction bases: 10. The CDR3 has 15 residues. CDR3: CASTVTGALDQPQHF. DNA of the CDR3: TGTGCCAGCACCGTGACAGGGGCCCTAGATCAGCCCCAGCATTTT.

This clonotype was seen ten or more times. CDR3 coding DNA: TGCAGCGTTGTCGGGGGGCGAGGCACTGAAGCTTTCTTT. It yields the protein CSVVGGRGTEAFF. The chain recombines TRBV29-1 with TRBJ1-1, with D possibly being TRBD1 (6 bases). The CDR3 consists of 13 residues. CDR1 SQVTM and CDR2 ANQGSEA come from the germline V gene. Trimming shortened V by 4 bases and J by 4 bases, and 13 bases separated the two germline ends.

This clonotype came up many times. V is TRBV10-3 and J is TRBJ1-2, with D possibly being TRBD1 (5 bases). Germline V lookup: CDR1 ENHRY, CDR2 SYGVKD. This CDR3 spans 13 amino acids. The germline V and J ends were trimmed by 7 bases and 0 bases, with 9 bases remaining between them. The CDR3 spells CAITRGSNYGYTF. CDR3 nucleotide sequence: TGTGCCATCACGCGGGGGTCTAACTATGGCTACACCTTC.

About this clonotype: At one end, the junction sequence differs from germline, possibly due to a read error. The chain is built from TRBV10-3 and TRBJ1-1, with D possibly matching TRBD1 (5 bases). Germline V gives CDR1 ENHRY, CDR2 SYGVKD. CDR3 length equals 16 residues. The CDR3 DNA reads TGTGTCATCAGTAAGTCGGCAGGGTGGCCGGACACTGAAGCTTTCTTT. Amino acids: CVISKSAGWPDTEAFF.

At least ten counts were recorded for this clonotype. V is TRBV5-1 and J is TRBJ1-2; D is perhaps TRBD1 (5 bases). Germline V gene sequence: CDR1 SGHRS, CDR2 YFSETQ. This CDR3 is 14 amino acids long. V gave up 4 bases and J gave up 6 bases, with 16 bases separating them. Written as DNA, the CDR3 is TGCGCCAGCAGCCCCTCTGGGGGGATCGATGGCTACACCTTC. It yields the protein CASSPSGGIDGYTF.

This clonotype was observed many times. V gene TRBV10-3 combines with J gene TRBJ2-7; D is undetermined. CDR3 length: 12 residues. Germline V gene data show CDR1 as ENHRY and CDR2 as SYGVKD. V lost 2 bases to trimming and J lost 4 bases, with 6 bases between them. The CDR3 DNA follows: TGTGCCATCAGTGAGGTCACTTACGAGCAGTACTTC. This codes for CAISEVTYEQYF.

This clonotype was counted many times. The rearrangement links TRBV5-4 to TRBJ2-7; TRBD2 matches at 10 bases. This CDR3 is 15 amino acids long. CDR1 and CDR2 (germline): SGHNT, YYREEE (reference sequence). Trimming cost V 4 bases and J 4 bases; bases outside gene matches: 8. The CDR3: CASSREASGGYEQYF. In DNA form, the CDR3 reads TGTGCCAGCAGCCGGGAGGCTAGCGGGGGATACGAGCAGTACTTC.

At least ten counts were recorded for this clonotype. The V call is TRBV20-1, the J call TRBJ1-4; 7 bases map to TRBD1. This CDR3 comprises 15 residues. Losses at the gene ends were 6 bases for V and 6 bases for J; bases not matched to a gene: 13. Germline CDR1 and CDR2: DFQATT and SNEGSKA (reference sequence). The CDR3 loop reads CSAQLGAGGDEKLFF. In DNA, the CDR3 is TGCAGTGCGCAACTAGGTGCAGGGGGAGATGAAAAACTGTTTTTT.

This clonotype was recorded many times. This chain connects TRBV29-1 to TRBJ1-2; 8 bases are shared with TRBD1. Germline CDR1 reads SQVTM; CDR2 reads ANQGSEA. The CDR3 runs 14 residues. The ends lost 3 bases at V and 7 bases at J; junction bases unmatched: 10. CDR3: CSVETGQGRGGYTF. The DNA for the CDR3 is TGCAGCGTTGAGACCGGACAGGGAAGGGGTGGCTACACCTTC.